The next 21 T cell receptor beta chains were all read from a single sample in a study of beta chain features in type 1 diabetes. Study-wide results and caveats: Shorter TCRB CDR3s, moderately but significantly so, were found in Type 1 diabetes patients in all four CD4+ subsets.

These TCRs are of unknown antigen specificity. Reverse transcription of all isolated RNA meant that expressed TCRB transcripts were sequenced. The protocol was immunoSEQ multiplex PCR, while the TCRdb copy is restricted to in-frame clones and leaves out a portion. The table has about 700,000 clones, around 15% seen once. Sequences were obtained from naive CD4+ T cells from blood. The receptors stem from a man younger than 30 with type 1 diabetes.

This clone occurred a few times. V gene TRBV4-2 combines with J gene TRBJ2-2; the match to TRBD2 covers 8 bases. J lost 2 bases, V lost 2 bases, and 4 bases had no gene match. Germline values: CDR1 LGHNA, CDR2 YNFKEQ. The CDR3 length is 16 residues. CDR3 residues: CASSQNAGGNTGELFF. The CDR3 region has the DNA TGTGCCAGCAGCCAAAATGCGGGAGGTAACACCGGGGAGCTGTTTTTT.

The chain joins TRBV19 to TRBJ2-1; maybe TRBD1 (6 bases). V lost 7 bases and J lost 0, with 16 bases in between. Germline CDR1 is LNHDA and CDR2 is SQIVND (reference sequence). This CDR3 has 16 amino acids. CDR3: CASTTRGSSSYNEQFF. CDR3 sequence (DNA): TGTGCCAGTACCACTAGGGGGTCAAGCTCCTACAATGAGCAGTTCTTC.

This chain joins TRBV9 and TRBJ2-3; possibly TRBD2 for D (5 bases). V gave up 4 bases and J gave up 0 bases, with 12 bases separating them. CDR3 length: 15 amino acids. Per germline, CDR1 SGDLS and CDR2 YYNGEE. Written as DNA, the CDR3 is TGTGCCAGCAGCCAGGACTGGGAGAGCACAGATACGCAGTATTTT. Encoded protein: CASSQDWESTDTQYF.

This clone was observed a few times. This chain joins TRBV2 and TRBJ1-1; D not certain. V was shortened by 6 bases and J by 7 bases, with 9 bases between the two germline ends. This CDR3 has 11 residues. Germline lookup yields CDR1 SNHLY and CDR2 FYNNEI. The CDR3 DNA reads as TGTGCCAGCAGCCTCCGCTATGAAGCTTTCTTT. It yields the protein CASSLRYEAFF.

The chain carries TRBV6-1 and TRBJ2-5; 7 nucleotides line up with TRBD1. The CDR3 consists of 13 residues. The V gene end was trimmed by 8 bases and the J gene end by 4 bases; junction bases not matched to a gene: 7. Per the germline V gene, CDR1 is MNHNS and CDR2 is SASEGT. DNA for the CDR3: TGTGCCAGCTCAGGACAGGTCCGAGAGACCCAGTACTTC. It encodes CASSGQVRETQYF.

This clone was counted between two and nine times. This chain connects TRBV11-3 to TRBJ2-7; D unclear. CDR3 length equals 13 residues. V gave up 5 bases and J gave up 1 base, with 9 bases separating them. Germline V gene data show CDR1 as SGHNT and CDR2 as YENEEA. The CDR3 spells CASSPGPSYEQYF. The CDR3 DNA is TGTGCCAGCAGCCCCGGACCGTCCTACGAGCAGTACTTC.

The chain employs TRBV7-9 and TRBJ1-2; 8 bases are a match to TRBD1. The CDR3 contains 14 residues. Germline-derived CDR1 and CDR2 are SEHNR and FQNEAQ (reference sequence). The V gene end was trimmed by 3 bases and the J gene end by 7 bases; junction bases not matched to a gene: 7. The CDR3 sequence is CASSFPDRAAGYTF. CDR3 nucleotides: TGTGCCAGCAGCTTCCCGGACAGGGCGGCTGGCTACACCTTC.

This chain uses TRBV6-5 with TRBJ1-4; D possibly corresponds to TRBD1 (5 bases). Germline values: CDR1 MNHEY, CDR2 SVGAGI. Trimming pared 0 bases from V and 10 bases from J, leaving 12 bases between. The CDR3 covers 14 residues. The CDR3 spells CASSYSANGGKLFF. DNA of the CDR3: TGTGCCAGCAGTTACTCCGCTAATGGGGGAAAACTGTTTTTT.

Only one count was recorded for this clone. The chain carries TRBV4-1 and TRBJ1-2, with D unclear. Germline V gene lookup returns CDR1 MGHRA and CDR2 YSYEKL. The V end lost 0 bases, the J end lost 3 bases, and 11 bases lay between the germline ends. The CDR3 is 15 amino acids. The CDR3 loop is CASSQDRESHYGYTF. For the CDR3, the DNA is TGCGCCAGCAGCCAAGACAGAGAATCTCACTATGGCTACACCTTC.

J is TRBJ2-5 and V is TRBV6-6; 7 bases agree with TRBD1. The CDR3 covers 15 residues. CDR1 and CDR2 (germline): MNHNY, SVGAGI (reference sequence). The ends lost 6 bases at V and 2 bases at J; junction bases unmatched: 9. The CDR3 loop is CASSPSRDRQETQYF. In DNA, the CDR3 is TGTGCCAGCAGCCCCAGCCGGGACAGACAAGAGACCCAGTACTTC.

This clone has more than one count but fewer than ten. The sample contains more than one DNA sequence encoding this CDR3. CDR3 residues: CAWSVQGGEKLFF. CDR3 nucleotide sequence: TGTGCCTGGAGTGTACAGGGTGGCGAAAAACTGTTTTTT. J is TRBJ1-4 and V is TRBV30, with D perhaps TRBD1 (6 bases). CDR1 and CDR2 (germline): GTSNPN, SVGIG (reference sequence). Trimming removed 0 bases at V and 8 bases at J, with 10 bases between. This CDR3 contains 13 residues.

The chain recombines TRBV4-1 with TRBJ1-2; D gene ambiguous. CDR3 length equals 17 residues. Germline CDR1 MGHRA, CDR2 YSYEKL. V was shortened by 4 bases and J by 8 bases, with 26 bases between the two germline ends. In nucleotides, the CDR3 is TGCGCCAGCAGCCCACAAAAGGGAGCTAGGGAGGAAACAGGCTACACCTTC. Translated: CASSPQKGAREETGYTF.

The chain is built from TRBV30 and TRBJ1-1, with D tentatively TRBD1 (6 bases). CDR3 size: 14 residues. CDR1 and CDR2 from the germline V gene are GTSNPN and SVGIG (reference sequence). V lost 2 bases, J lost 0 bases, and 10 bases lay in between. This CDR3 is CAWSWGALNTEAFF. The DNA for the CDR3 is TGTGCCTGGAGTTGGGGGGCCCTGAACACTGAAGCTTTCTTT.

The chain combines TRBV7-6 with TRBJ2-3; 9 nucleotides align to TRBD2. J gave up 2 bases and V 5 bases, and 8 bases lay outside the gene matches. There are 16 residues in the CDR3. Germline-derived CDR1 and CDR2 are SGHVS and FNYEAQ. CDR3 sequence (DNA): TGTGCCAGCAGCCCACTTAGCGGGGGAAACACAGATACGCAGTATTTT. It codes for CASSPLSGGNTDTQYF.

V usage is TRBV6-1 and J usage is TRBJ2-3, with TRBD2 matching over 10 bases. Germline assignment: CDR1 MNHNS and CDR2 SASEGT. V lost 7 bases to trimming and J lost 5 bases; unmatched junction nucleotides: 9. CDR3 length: 15 amino acids. CDR3 loop: CASTLAGDMRDTQYF. In nucleotides, the CDR3 is TGTGCCAGCACTCTAGCGGGGGACATGAGAGATACGCAGTATTTT.

V gene TRBV6-1 combines with J gene TRBJ1-2, with D unclear. CDR1 is MNHNS, CDR2 SASEGT, per germline. The CDR3 spans 12 residues. Trimming pared 2 bases from V and 5 bases from J, leaving 6 bases between. The CDR3 region has the DNA TGTGCCAGCAGTGAACTGGGGTATGGCTACACCTTC. Amino acid sequence: CASSELGYGYTF.

The chain recombines TRBV28 with TRBJ1-1; 8 nucleotides line up with TRBD1. Looked up from germline, CDR1 is MDHEN and CDR2 is SYDVKM. V lost 7 bases, J lost 6 bases, and 7 bases stayed unmatched. There are 13 residues in the CDR3. The CDR3 DNA reads TGTGCCAGCACCGGACAGGGTTTGGCTGAAGCTTTCTTT. Translated: CASTGQGLAEAFF.

The chain recombines TRBV5-4 with TRBJ2-3; TRBD1 agrees at 9 bases. Germline CDR1 is SGHNT and CDR2 is YYREEE (reference sequence). V lost 3 bases and J lost 2; bases outside the gene matches: 7. The CDR3 contains 16 residues. The DNA for the CDR3 is TGTGCCAGCAGCTATCCCGGGACAGGGCTCACAGATACGCAGTATTTT. It encodes CASSYPGTGLTDTQYF.

This chain uses TRBV11-2 with TRBJ2-5, with a possible D match to TRBD2 (7 bases). The J call is doubtful: the DNA matches TRBJ2-7 better. CDR1 and CDR2 from the germline V gene are SGHAT and FQNNGV. This CDR3 spans 11 amino acids. CDR3 sequence reads: CASSRGAEQYF. The CDR3 DNA follows: TGTGCCAGCAGCCGGGGGGCCGAGCAGTACTTC.

This clone was seen more than once but under ten times. The V and J genes are TRBV6-5 and TRBJ1-5; D call uncertain. Germline V gene lookup returns CDR1 MNHEY and CDR2 SVGAGI. The CDR3 runs to 12 residues. V lost 10 bases, J lost 7 bases, and 14 bases lay in between. The CDR3 DNA sequence: TGTGCCACTGGGAGGCGGGAGCAGCCCCAGCATTTT. It translates to CATGRREQPQHF.

This clone was seen only a few times. This chain links TRBV28 with TRBJ2-4; D is unresolved. CDR1 and CDR2 (germline): MDHEN, SYDVKM. Deletions cut 2 bases from V and 1 base from J, with 9 bases between. This CDR3 spans 15 amino acids. The CDR3: CASSLPAPAKNIQYF. The CDR3 DNA reads TGTGCCAGCAGTTTACCCGCTCCGGCCAAAAACATTCAGTACTTC.